These T cell receptor beta chains were read from a single sample in a study of monozygotic twins with inflammatory bowel disease. Reprocessing the 5' RACE reads, TCRdb reports a single entry for every CDR3 protein and omits DNA. The ten top clones account for 2.4%, within a sample of around 380,000 distinct CDR3 sequences. Material for sequencing was blood. Receptor source: a human donor with ulcerative colitis or Crohn's disease, or a healthy co-twin of an affected twin (not recorded which). The CDR3 runs from the conserved cysteine through the conserved F or W.

CDR3 length	V gene	J gene	CDR3 protein
15	TRBV7-7	TRBJ2-5	CASSLGATGEETQYF
14	TRBV5-1	TRBJ1-5	CASSFGDRDQPQHF
17	TRBV5-1	TRBJ1-6	CASSHQARDGYNSPLHF
15	TRBV5-6	TRBJ2-1	CASSSPGLLVNEQFF
13	TRBV10-1	TRBJ2-1	CASSESWGNEQFF
13	TRBV20-1	TRBJ1-2	CSARVEGQGGYTF
16	TRBV6-1	TRBJ2-2	CASSERTYANTGELFF
12	TRBV29-1	TRBJ2-7	CSVRTSLYEQYF
16	TRBV7-9	TRBJ1-1	CASSTPPGQMNTEAFF
14	TRBV3-1	TRBJ2-1	CASSGWSLAAEQFF
16	TRBV21-1	TRBJ1-2	CASSTFLKGAVDGYTF
14	TRBV12-3/TRBV12-4	TRBJ1-2	CASSLGGQTYGYTF
17	TRBV2	TRBJ1-4	CASSETPLGDPNEKLFF
15	TRBV5-1	TRBJ2-3	CASSLMIAPTDTQYF
13	TRBV19	TRBJ1-3	CASSDLAGNTIYF
13	TRBV12-3/TRBV12-4	TRBJ2-1	CASSLTSSVEQFF
14	TRBV27	TRBJ2-7	CASSFGGGTYEQYF
13	TRBV5-1	TRBJ2-7	CASSSPGRYEQYF
12	TRBV7-9	TRBJ2-4	CATDRGENIQYF
13	TRBV15	TRBJ2-5	CATSRVVGETQYF
16	TRBV28	TRBJ2-7	CASRPSTGPWAYEQYF
17	TRBV29-1	TRBJ2-1	CSVTWSGRESSYNEQFF
16	TRBV9	TRBJ2-3	CASSVGGSGLTDTQYF
13	TRBV3-1	TRBJ2-5	CASSQDLTRAQYF
12	TRBV12-3/TRBV12-4	TRBJ2-2	CASNPGPGELFF
15	TRBV27	TRBJ2-3	CASSVPPGFTDTQYF
14	TRBV19	TRBJ1-1	CASRDPNLNTEAFF
15	TRBV28	TRBJ2-7	CASRMGLAGSYEQYF
13	TRBV18	TRBJ2-3	CASSPLGTDTQYF
13	TRBV24-1	TRBJ1-2	CATSAGSNYGYTF
15	TRBV9	TRBJ2-2	CASSGRGTNTGELFF
14	TRBV6-1	TRBJ2-1	CASTRLAGDSEQFF